The 21 T cell receptor beta chains below were found in one sample sequenced in a study of cytomegalovirus exposure and HLA in healthy donors. The protocol was immunoSEQ multiplex PCR, while the TCRdb copy is restricted to in-frame clones and leaves out a portion. The sample lists 100,000 to 130,000 clones, around 95% occurring once. The specimen sequenced was PBMCs. These TCRs come from a woman aged 18-30 years in good health and CMV-seronegative.

This clone was seen a handful of times. V and J are TRBV6-4 and TRBJ2-3, with D possibly being TRBD2 (6 bases). Trimming shortened V by 8 bases and J by 2 bases, and 14 bases separated the two germline ends. The germline V gene has CDR1 MRHNA and CDR2 SNTAGT. This CDR3 contains 14 residues. The CDR3 loop is CASSSGGTTDTQYF. The CDR3 DNA reads TGTGCCAGCTCTTCCGGGGGAACCACAGATACGCAGTATTTT.

The count of this clone is one. The chain has TRBV19 and TRBJ1-4; D gene uncertain. The CDR3 is 14 amino acids. CDR1 is LNHDA and CDR2 is SQIVND in the germline V gene (reference sequence). V was clipped by 7 bases and J by 6 bases, with 15 bases between them. CDR3 DNA sequence: TGTGCCAGTACCCCCCGGGGTCCGGATGAAAAACTGTTTTTT. Its protein product is CASTPRGPDEKLFF.

The chain has TRBV7-9 and TRBJ2-5, with a tentative D call TRBD2 (6 bases). Germline values: CDR1 SEHNR, CDR2 FQNEAQ (reference sequence). The length of the CDR3 is 16 residues. Between the trimmed V and J ends, which lost 0 bases and 4 bases, there was a span of 15 bases. CDR3 DNA sequence: TGTGCCAGCAGCTTAGCCCTGTCCGGGAGTGGAGAGACCCAGTACTTC. Its translation: CASSLALSGSGETQYF.

This chain uses TRBV5-1 with TRBJ2-7; 9 nucleotides line up with TRBD2. Trimming at V came to 4 bases and at J to 2 bases, leaving 4 bases not matched to a gene. CDR3 length equals 14 residues. Germline CDR1 SGHRS, CDR2 YFSETQ. Here the CDR3 DNA reads TGCGCCAGCAGCCTTAGCGGGGGACCCTACGAGCAGTACTTC. Translation: CASSLSGGPYEQYF.

This clone came up a few times. The chain joins TRBV5-5 to TRBJ2-7; 9 bases are shared with TRBD1. CDR1 and CDR2 from the germline V gene are SGHKS and YYEKEE (reference sequence). The V and J ends lost 0 bases and 5 bases, in that order; junction bases with no gene match: 9. The CDR3 is made up of 16 amino acids. DNA of the CDR3: TGTGCCAGCAGCTTGGGAACAGGGGGCATCCGGCACGAGCAGTACTTC. Translated: CASSLGTGGIRHEQYF.

The J gene is TRBJ2-7, the V gene TRBV18; TRBD1 is a possible D gene (6 bases). Looked up from germline, CDR1 is KGHSH and CDR2 is LQKENI. The V and J ends lost 3 bases and 4 bases respectively, with 10 bases between them. The CDR3 runs to 13 residues. Here the CDR3 DNA reads TGTGCCAGCTCACCGGACAGAACGTACGAGCAGTACTTC. Residues: CASSPDRTYEQYF.

The chain has TRBV2 and TRBJ2-6; D might be TRBD2 (5 bases). Germline CDR1 and CDR2: SNHLY and FYNNEI. V was shortened by 7 bases and J by 0 bases, with 10 bases between the two germline ends. CDR3 size: 15 residues. The CDR3 loop is CASTLGGSGANVLTF. The CDR3 DNA sequence: TGTGCCAGCACCCTCGGAGGCTCTGGGGCCAACGTCCTGACTTTC.

The rearrangement links TRBV4-2 to TRBJ2-7, with D maybe TRBD1 (5 bases). This CDR3 has 16 amino acids. Trimming pared 0 bases from V and 1 base from J, leaving 13 bases between. Germline V lookup: CDR1 LGHNA, CDR2 YNFKEQ. This CDR3 reads CASSQELQGMSYEQYF. For the CDR3, the DNA is TGTGCCAGCAGCCAAGAACTCCAGGGTATGTCCTACGAGCAGTACTTC.

This chain links TRBV2 with TRBJ1-2; D is unclear. The CDR3 totals 11 residues. CDR1 is SNHLY, CDR2 FYNNEI, per germline. V was shortened by 4 bases and J by 5 bases, with 5 bases between the two germline ends. The CDR3 coding sequence is TGTGCCAGCAGTGTGCGGTATGGCTACACCTTC. Amino acid sequence: CASSVRYGYTF.

The chain carries TRBV19 and TRBJ2-2; D remains ambiguous. The V gene lost 3 bases and the J gene lost 5 bases, with 10 bases spanning the gap. Germline V gene lookup returns CDR1 LNHDA and CDR2 SQIVND (reference sequence). The CDR3 loop spans 14 amino acids. CDR3 sequence: CASSMQISTGELFF. Here the CDR3 DNA reads TGTGCCAGTAGTATGCAGATATCGACCGGGGAGCTGTTTTTT.

This clone was seen once. The J gene is TRBJ1-5, the V gene TRBV28; D is ambiguous. This CDR3 comprises 14 residues. V was cut by 2 bases and J by 3 bases, with 8 bases left in between. CDR1 MDHEN and CDR2 SYDVKM come from the germline V gene. DNA of the CDR3: TGTGCCAGCAGTTTAGGAGAATTCAATCAGCCCCAGCATTTT. The encoded protein is CASSLGEFNQPQHF.

The chain couples TRBV19 to TRBJ1-2, with D unresolved. The CDR3 runs 17 residues. V shed 3 bases and J shed 6 bases, with 23 bases lying between them. Germline CDR1 reads LNHDA; CDR2 reads SQIVND (reference sequence). CDR3 DNA sequence: TGTGCCAGTAGTATTCCCCCCTCACTGGGGAGGAGAAATGGCTACACCTTC. It specifies CASSIPPSLGRRNGYTF.

This clone was seen a single time. The chain joins TRBV19 to TRBJ2-3; 7 bases agree with TRBD2. CDR3 size: 14 residues. Germline V gene lookup returns CDR1 LNHDA and CDR2 SQIVND (reference sequence). V lost 7 bases and J lost 0; bases outside the gene matches: 4. CDR3 amino acids: CASKSGVSTDTQYF. The CDR3 nucleotides read TGTGCCAGTAAAAGCGGGGTTAGCACAGATACGCAGTATTTT.

The gene calls are TRBV5-4 and TRBJ1-1; 12 bases match TRBD1. J lost 5 bases, V lost 4 bases, and 6 bases had no gene match. This CDR3 contains 15 residues. CDR1 SGHNT and CDR2 YYREEE come from the germline V gene (reference sequence). This CDR3 is CASSRDRGRFTEAFF. CDR3 DNA: TGTGCCAGCAGCCGGGACAGGGGGCGATTTACTGAAGCTTTCTTT.

The chain has TRBV5-8 and TRBJ2-1, with 10 bases matching TRBD2. Losses at the gene ends were 4 bases for V and 4 bases for J; bases not matched to a gene: 8. This CDR3 has 16 amino acids. The germline gives CDR1 SGHTS, CDR2 YDEGEE. CDR3 nucleotide sequence: TGTGCCAGCAGCCTGGGGACTAGCGTACGGTACAATGAGCAGTTCTTC. It encodes CASSLGTSVRYNEQFF.

The chain employs TRBV28 and TRBJ2-4; D is ambiguous. This CDR3 spans 16 amino acids. The V gene lost 5 bases and the J gene lost 0 bases, with 14 bases spanning the gap. Germline CDR1 reads MDHEN; CDR2 reads SYDVKM. The CDR3 reads CASSNSGPLAKNIQYF. CDR3 sequence (DNA): TGTGCCAGCAGTAATTCGGGTCCGCTAGCCAAAAACATTCAGTACTTC.

The V and J genes are TRBV19 and TRBJ1-4; TRBD1 matches 9 bases. This CDR3 comprises 13 residues. The V and J ends lost 8 bases and 8 bases, in that order; junction bases with no gene match: 6. Per the germline V gene, CDR1 is LNHDA and CDR2 is SQIVND (reference sequence). CDR3 residues: CASVGTGPEKLFF. The CDR3 DNA is TGTGCCAGTGTAGGGACAGGGCCCGAAAAACTGTTTTTT.

In its sample, this clone was seen once. The genes are TRBV4-2 and TRBJ2-1, with 9 bases matching TRBD2. V trimming: 0 bases; J trimming: 4 bases; junction bases outside the gene matches: 16. CDR1 is LGHNA and CDR2 is YNFKEQ in the germline V gene. The CDR3 loop spans 20 amino acids. The CDR3 loop reads CASSQESTWAAGGLYNEQFF. CDR3 bases: TGTGCCAGCAGCCAAGAGTCGACTTGGGCGGCGGGGGGGCTATACAATGAGCAGTTCTTC.

The V gene is TRBV27, the J gene TRBJ2-5, with 7 positions matching TRBD2. J was trimmed by 5 bases and V by 6 bases; bases with no gene match: 15. CDR3 length: 16 residues. Germline V gene sequence: CDR1 MNHEY, CDR2 SMNVEV (reference sequence). The CDR3 coding sequence is TGTGCCAGCAGACTCCGCGGGGGAAATCCAAGGGAGACCCAGTACTTC. Translation: CASRLRGGNPRETQYF.

The chain recombines TRBV9 with TRBJ1-2; D unresolved. Trimming removed 4 bases from V and 8 bases from J, with 15 bases in between. The length of the CDR3 is 13 residues. Germline CDR1 and CDR2: SGDLS and YYNGEE. The CDR3 DNA reads as TGTGCCAGCAGCTTCCTGCCTTTCGAGGGCTACACCTTC. This sequence encodes CASSFLPFEGYTF.

This chain links TRBV10-3 with TRBJ2-3; 7 bases are a match to TRBD2. CDR1 and CDR2 from the germline V gene are ENHRY and SYGVKD. This CDR3 region has 14 residues. J was trimmed by 6 bases and V by 4 bases; bases with no gene match: 7. The CDR3 loop reads CAISAGGREDTQYF. CDR3 coding DNA: TGTGCCATCAGTGCCGGGGGGAGAGAGGATACGCAGTATTTT.